This T cell receptor beta chain was identified during a study of cytotoxic CD8 clonotypes in ibrutinib-treated CLL. Across the study: On average, each sample had approximately 280,000 productive templates and around 100,000 productive rearrangements. Study-level findings and limits: Baseline clonality was higher than in age-matched healthy donors and moved in step with circulating CD8+ T-cell counts. Ibrutinib response saw clonality rise, and progression saw it return toward baseline.

Profiling relied on immunoSEQ multiplex PCR, and the TCRdb table lists in-frame clones only, not all of them. The table lists some 200,000 clones, over 60% of them singletons. As regards this clone: Its antigen remains unidentified.

The sequence derives from a human donor with chronic lymphocytic leukemia. Sequencing used PBMCs, obtained after 24 months of ibrutinib treatment.

The CDR3 region is CASSVRTSGNREQFF. CDR3 DNA: TGTGCCAGCAGCGTCCGGACTAGCGGGAATAGGGAGCAGTTCTTC. The genes are TRBV9 and TRBJ2-1; TRBD2 matches 12 bases. Trimming cost V 2 bases and J 10 bases; bases outside gene matches: 7. CDR3 size: 15 residues. The germline V gene encodes CDR1 SGDLS and CDR2 YYNGEE.